This T cell receptor beta chain appears in the sequencing data of a study of shared clonotypes between healthy human individuals. Study information: Donors had three CD4 naive, three CD4 memory, two CD8 naive and one CD8 memory plate apiece.

Donors had no recently reported acute infections or vaccinations and were HIV-negative. CDR1 and CDR2 from the germline V gene are MDHEN and SYDVKM. Between the trimmed V and J ends, which lost 5 bases and 2 bases, there was a span of 12 bases. This CDR3 is built from 14 residues. TCRdb's copy holds only in-frame clones and misses some; the assay was immunoSEQ multiplex PCR. The sample consists of some 2,400,000 clones, under 97% of them appearing once. Sequenced material: naive CD4+ T cells sorted from blood. Subset: CD45RA+ positively selected. The clonotype comes from a man between 18 and 35 years old in good health. The gene calls are TRBV28 and TRBJ2-5, with D perhaps matching TRBD1 (5 bases). The CDR3: CASSKQDTQETQYF. CDR3 nucleotides: TGTGCCAGCAGTAAACAGGATACTCAAGAGACCCAGTACTTC.